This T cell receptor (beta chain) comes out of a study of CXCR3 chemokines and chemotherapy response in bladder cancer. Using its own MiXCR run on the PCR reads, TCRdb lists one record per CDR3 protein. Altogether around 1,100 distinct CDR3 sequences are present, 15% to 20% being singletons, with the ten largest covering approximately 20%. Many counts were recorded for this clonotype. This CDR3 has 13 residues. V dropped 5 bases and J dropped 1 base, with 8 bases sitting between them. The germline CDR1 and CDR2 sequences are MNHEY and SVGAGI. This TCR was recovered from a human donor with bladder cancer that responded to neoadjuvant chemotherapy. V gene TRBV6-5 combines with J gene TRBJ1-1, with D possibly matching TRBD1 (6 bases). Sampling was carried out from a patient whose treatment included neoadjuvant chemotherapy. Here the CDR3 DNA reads TGTGCCAGCAGTCTACAGGGGAACACTGAAGCTTTCTTT. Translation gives CASSLQGNTEAFF.